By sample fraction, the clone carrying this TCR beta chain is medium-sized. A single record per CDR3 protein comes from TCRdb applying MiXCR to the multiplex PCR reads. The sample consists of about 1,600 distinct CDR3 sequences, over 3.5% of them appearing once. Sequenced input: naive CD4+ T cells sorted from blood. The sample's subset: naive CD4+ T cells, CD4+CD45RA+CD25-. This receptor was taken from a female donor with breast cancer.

The chain's CDR3 is CASQDNYGYTF. The DNA for the CDR3 is TGTGCCAGTCAGGATAACTATGGCTACACCTTC. The genes are TRBV12-3 or TRBV12-4 and TRBJ1-2; D gene uncertain. The CDR3 totals 11 residues. Trimming shortened V by 9 bases and J by 1 base, and 6 bases separated the two germline ends.